A selection of T cell receptor beta chains follows, all from one sample in a study of blood T cell repertoires in COVID-19. Sequencing used immunoSEQ multiplex PCR; TCRdb keeps in-frame clones, though not all of them. In the table there are about 150,000 clones, 88% of which are singletons. Material for sequencing was peripheral blood. All receptors come from a human donor with COVID-19, enrolled during active disease. The donor label of this sample is uncertain. Both conserved end residues are part of each CDR3. A D gene is named only where the DNA matches it firmly. Rows give clone size only sometimes, using once, few, many, or a class for an expanded clone.

>NA|TRBJ1-2|NA|TRBV7-9
CASSVARGYGYTF
TGTGCCAGCAGCGTGGCAAGGGGCTATGGCTACACCTTC
>NA|TRBJ1-6|TRBD1|TRBV5-1
CASSLARDSLAQGNSPLHF
TGCGCCAGCAGCTTGGCCCGGGACAGTCTCGCTCAGGGGAATTCACCCCTCCACTTT
>few|TRBJ2-5|TRBD1|TRBV19
CASSTGTGAYQETQYF
TGTGCCAGTAGTACCGGGACAGGAGCGTACCAAGAGACCCAGTACTTC
>NA|TRBJ1-1|NA|TRBV5-6
CASSVSGGMGTEAFF
TGTGCCAGCAGCGTGAGTGGAGGGATGGGCACTGAAGCTTTCTTT
>once|TRBJ2-3|TRBD1|TRBV5-6
CASSVMTGSDTQYF
TGTGCCAGCAGCGTAATGACAGGGTCCGATACGCAGTATTTT
>NA|TRBJ2-1|TRBD2|TRBV2
CASSSTSGKGNEQFF
TGTGCCAGCAGTTCGACTAGCGGGAAGGGGAATGAGCAGTTCTTC
>NA|TRBJ1-1|NA|TRBV25-1
CASSLPRGPEGTEAFF
TGTGCCAGCAGCCTCCCCAGGGGCCCAGAGGGCACTGAAGCTTTCTTT
>NA|TRBJ2-7|TRBD2|TRBV5-1
CASSSNWEGLYEQYF
TGCGCCAGCAGCTCGAACTGGGAGGGGTTGTACGAGCAGTACTTC
>once|TRBJ1-1|TRBD1|TRBV29-1
CSARGQGGTEAFF
TGCAGCGCCCGGGGACAGGGCGGTACTGAAGCTTTCTTT
>NA|TRBJ2-7|TRBD2|TRBV2
CASSPRLAGLLYEQYF
TGTGCCAGCAGTCCCCGACTAGCGGGGCTACTCTACGAGCAGTACTTC
>NA|TRBJ2-2|NA|TRBV4-1
CASSRVFSPPGNTGELFF
TGCGCCAGCAGCCGAGTTTTCAGCCCCCCGGGTAACACCGGGGAGCTGTTTTTT
>NA|TRBJ2-4|TRBD2|TRBV5-8
CASSPLAGGVAKNIQYF
TGTGCCAGCAGCCCCTTAGCGGGAGGGGTAGCCAAAAACATTCAGTACTTC
>NA|TRBJ2-7|NA|TRBV13
CASNFREQGIYEQYF
TGTGCCAGTAACTTCCGAGAGCAGGGAATCTACGAGCAGTACTTC
>NA|TRBJ1-2|NA|TRBV25-1
CASSRRGGNGYTF
TGTGCCAGCAGTAGACGCGGAGGGAATGGCTACACCTTC
>NA|TRBJ1-5|NA|TRBV7-9
CASSLVEEMDQPQHF
TGTGCCAGCAGCTTAGTGGAGGAGATGGATCAGCCCCAGCATTTT
>NA|TRBJ1-4|TRBD1|TRBV9
CASSGNRGSATNEKLFF
TGTGCCAGCAGCGGGAACAGGGGCTCCGCAACTAATGAAAAACTGTTTTTT
>NA|TRBJ1-5|TRBD1|TRBV29-1
CSVSATGGNQPQHF
TGCAGCGTTTCTGCGACAGGGGGCAATCAGCCCCAGCATTTT
>NA|TRBJ1-5|NA|TRBV10-3
CAIGGYSNQPQHF
TGTGCCATCGGGGGCTATAGCAATCAGCCCCAGCATTTT
>NA|TRBJ1-3|NA|TRBV30
CAWSANSGNTIYF
TGTGCCTGGAGTGCCAACTCTGGAAACACCATATATTTT
>NA|TRBJ1-1|NA|TRBV3-1/TRBV3-2
CASSQVSRASGAFF
TGTGCCAGCAGCCAAGTATCTAGGGCCTCGGGGGCTTTCTTT
>NA|TRBJ1-5|NA|TRBV5-1
CASSLVGGEQPQHF
TGCGCCAGCAGCTTGGTGGGGGGAGAACAGCCCCAGCATTTT
>NA|TRBJ2-1|TRBD2|TRBV5-1
CASTPKGDPGREYNEQFF
TGCGCCAGCACCCCAAAGGGGGACCCCGGGAGGGAATACAATGAGCAGTTCTTC
>once|TRBJ2-7|NA|TRBV4-1
CASSPGDGPYEQYF
TGCGCCAGCAGCCCAGGGGACGGACCCTACGAGCAGTACTTC
>once|TRBJ1-2|NA|TRBV2
CASSWTPEGGYTF
TGTGCCAGCAGTTGGACACCGGAGGGTGGCTACACCTTC
>few|TRBJ1-6|NA|TRBV18
CASSNQRSNSPLHF
TGTGCCAGCTCAAACCAAAGAAGCAATTCACCCCTCCACTTT
>NA|TRBJ1-4|NA|TRBV2
CASTAGWSEKLFF
TGTGCCAGCACGGCAGGGTGGAGTGAAAAACTGTTTTTT
>NA|TRBJ1-5|TRBD1|TRBV6-1
CASSEGPGGQPQHF
TGTGCCAGCAGTGAAGGCCCAGGGGGCCAGCCCCAGCATTTT
>once|TRBJ2-7|TRBD2|TRBV19
CASSLLAGEDYEQYF
TGTGCCAGTAGTCTCCTAGCGGGGGAAGACTACGAGCAGTACTTC
>NA|TRBJ2-6|NA|TRBV4-2
CASSQDAPGANVLTF
TGTGCCAGCAGCCAAGATGCGCCCGGGGCCAACGTCCTGACTTTC
>NA|TRBJ2-5|NA|TRBV29-1
CSVEKAQGWETQYF
TGCAGCGTTGAAAAGGCACAGGGCTGGGAGACCCAGTACTTC
>NA|TRBJ1-1|TRBD1|TRBV3-1/TRBV3-2
CASSPALGGSAFF
TGTGCCAGCAGTCCTGCGTTAGGGGGCTCGGCTTTCTTT